This TCR beta chain was sequenced in a study of control samples from healthy donors and cancer patients (dated by TCRdb to 2018 to 2020). Including the terminal cysteine and phenylalanine, the CDR3 comprises 15 residues. CDR3 DNA only is kept here, 45 bases in frame from base 1. From a lookup of the germline V gene, CDR1 and CDR2 are SGHVS and FNYEAQ. Clipping removes 5 bases from V and 0 bases from J, with 7 as the unmatched junction base count. In the case of this clone: Its specific antigen is unknown. Base qualities were left out, and no much larger clone turns up one base away.

Libraries were prepared through the immunoSEQ multiplex PCR assay. What TCRdb holds here is the immuneACCESS table cut down to in-frame rearrangements. Part of the clones is not present; checked against another copy, under half of the missing clones reflect an unresolved V gene, and the others are unexplained. The sample table contains 150,000 or so clones; only one count was recorded for about 89% of them. The top ten clonotypes cover 7.1% of the sample. The TCR originated in a man in his late teens or twenties in good health. The sample consisted of blood. The receptor chain draws on TRBV7-6 and TRBJ2-7; 7 bases in the middle match TRBD1. The encoded CDR3 is CASSARTGSSYEQYF. The bases read TGTGCCAGCAGCGCTCGGACAGGCAGCTCCTACGAGCAGTACTTC.